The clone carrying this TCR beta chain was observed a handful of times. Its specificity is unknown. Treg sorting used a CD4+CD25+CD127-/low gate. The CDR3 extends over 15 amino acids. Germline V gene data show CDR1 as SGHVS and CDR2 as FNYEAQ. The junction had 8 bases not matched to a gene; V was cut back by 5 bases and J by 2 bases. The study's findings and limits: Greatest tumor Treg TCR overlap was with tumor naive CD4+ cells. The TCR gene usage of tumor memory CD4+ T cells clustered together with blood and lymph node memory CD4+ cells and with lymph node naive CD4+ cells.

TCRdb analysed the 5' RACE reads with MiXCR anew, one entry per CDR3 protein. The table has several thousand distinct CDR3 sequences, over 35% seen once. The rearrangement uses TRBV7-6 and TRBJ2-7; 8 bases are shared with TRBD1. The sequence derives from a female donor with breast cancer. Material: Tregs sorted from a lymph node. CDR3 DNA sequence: TGTGCCAGCAGCCCAGGGACAGGAGGGGCCTACGAGCAGTACTTC. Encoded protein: CASSPGTGGAYEQYF. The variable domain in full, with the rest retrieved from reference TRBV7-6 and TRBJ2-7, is GAGVSQSPRYKVTKRGQDVALRCDPISGHVSLYWYRQALGQGPEFLTYFNYEAQQDKSGLPNDRFSAERPEGSISTLTIQRTEQRDSAMYRCASSPGTGGAYEQYFGPGTRLTVT.